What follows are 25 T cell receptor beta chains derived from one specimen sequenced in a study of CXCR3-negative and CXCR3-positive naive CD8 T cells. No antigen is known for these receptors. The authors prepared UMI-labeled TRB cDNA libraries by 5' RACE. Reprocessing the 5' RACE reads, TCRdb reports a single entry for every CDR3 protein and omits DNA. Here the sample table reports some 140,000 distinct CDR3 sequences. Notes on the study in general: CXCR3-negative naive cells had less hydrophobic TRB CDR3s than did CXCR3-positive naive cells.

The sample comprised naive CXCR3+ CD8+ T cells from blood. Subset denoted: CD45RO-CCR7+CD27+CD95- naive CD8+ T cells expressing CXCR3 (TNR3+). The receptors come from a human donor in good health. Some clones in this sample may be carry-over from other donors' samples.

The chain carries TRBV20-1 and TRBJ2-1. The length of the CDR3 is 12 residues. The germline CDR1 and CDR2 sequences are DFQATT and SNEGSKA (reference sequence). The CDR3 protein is CSARDSSLEQFF.

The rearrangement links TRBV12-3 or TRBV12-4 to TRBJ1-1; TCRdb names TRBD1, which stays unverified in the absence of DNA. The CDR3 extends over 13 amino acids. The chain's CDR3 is CASSTNDRDEAFF.

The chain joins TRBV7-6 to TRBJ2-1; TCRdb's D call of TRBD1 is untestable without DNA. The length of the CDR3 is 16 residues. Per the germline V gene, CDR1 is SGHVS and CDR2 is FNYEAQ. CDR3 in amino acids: CASSLMRGATYNEQFF.

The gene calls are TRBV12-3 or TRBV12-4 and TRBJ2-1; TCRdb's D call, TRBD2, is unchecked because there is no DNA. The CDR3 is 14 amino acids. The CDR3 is CASDMEGSYNEQFF.

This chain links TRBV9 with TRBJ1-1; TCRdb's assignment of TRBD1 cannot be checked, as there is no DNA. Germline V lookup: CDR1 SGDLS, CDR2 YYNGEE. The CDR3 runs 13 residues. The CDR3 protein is CASSPQGGTEAFF.

The chain's CDR3 is CASSSPLTETQYF. The rearrangement joins TRBV28 to TRBJ2-5. The CDR3 extends over 13 amino acids. Germline loops: CDR1 MDHEN, CDR2 SYDVKM.

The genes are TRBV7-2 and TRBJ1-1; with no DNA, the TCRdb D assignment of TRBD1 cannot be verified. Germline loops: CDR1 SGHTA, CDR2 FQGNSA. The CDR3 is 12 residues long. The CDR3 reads CASSYLWTEAFF. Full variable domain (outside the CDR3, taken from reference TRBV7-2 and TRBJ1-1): GAGVSQSPSNKVTEKGKDVELRCDPISGHTALYWYRQSLGQGLEFLIYFQGNSAPDKSGLPSDRFSAERTGGSVSTLTIQRTQQEDSAVYLCASSYLWTEAFFGQGTRLTVV.

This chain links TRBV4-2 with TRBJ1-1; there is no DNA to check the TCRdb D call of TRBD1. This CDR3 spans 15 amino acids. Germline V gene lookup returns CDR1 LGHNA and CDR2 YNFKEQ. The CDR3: CASSHRDRGRSEAFF.

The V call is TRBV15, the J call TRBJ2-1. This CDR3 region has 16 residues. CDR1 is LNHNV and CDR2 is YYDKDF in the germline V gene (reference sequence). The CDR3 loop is CATSRASVGTYNEQFF.

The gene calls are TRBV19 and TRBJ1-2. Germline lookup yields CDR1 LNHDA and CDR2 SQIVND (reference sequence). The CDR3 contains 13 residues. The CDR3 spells CASSSDFNYGYTF.

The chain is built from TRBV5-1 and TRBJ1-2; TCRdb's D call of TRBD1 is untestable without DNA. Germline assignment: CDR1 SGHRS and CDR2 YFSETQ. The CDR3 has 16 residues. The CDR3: CASSPRDRGPLGDYTF.

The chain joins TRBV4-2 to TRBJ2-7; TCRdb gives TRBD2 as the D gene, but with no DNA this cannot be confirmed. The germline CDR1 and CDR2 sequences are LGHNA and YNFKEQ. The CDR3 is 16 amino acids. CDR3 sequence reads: CASSQSGGLADYEQYF.

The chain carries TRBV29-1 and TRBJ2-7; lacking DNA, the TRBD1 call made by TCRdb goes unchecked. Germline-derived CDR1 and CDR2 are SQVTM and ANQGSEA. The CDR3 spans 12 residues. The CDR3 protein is CSVETGGYEQYF.

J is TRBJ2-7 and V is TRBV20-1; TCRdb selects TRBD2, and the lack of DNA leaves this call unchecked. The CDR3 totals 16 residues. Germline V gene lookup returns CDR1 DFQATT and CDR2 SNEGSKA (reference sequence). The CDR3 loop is CSARDPSGTYSYEQYF.

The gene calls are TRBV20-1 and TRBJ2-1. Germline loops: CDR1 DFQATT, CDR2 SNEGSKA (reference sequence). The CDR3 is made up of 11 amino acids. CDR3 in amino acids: CSAILVGEQFF.

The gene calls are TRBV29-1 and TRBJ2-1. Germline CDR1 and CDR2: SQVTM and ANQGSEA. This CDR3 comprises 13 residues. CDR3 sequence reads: CSVRPDSYNEQFF.

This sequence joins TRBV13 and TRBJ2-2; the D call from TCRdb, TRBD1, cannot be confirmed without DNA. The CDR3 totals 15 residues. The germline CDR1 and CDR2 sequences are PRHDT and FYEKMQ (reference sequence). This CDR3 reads CASRSPGTAAGELFF.

The CDR3 loop reads CASSGGDGYEQYF. The chain couples TRBV4-1 to TRBJ2-7; TCRdb's assignment of TRBD2 cannot be checked, as there is no DNA. Germline lookup yields CDR1 MGHRA and CDR2 YSYEKL. The CDR3 consists of 13 residues.

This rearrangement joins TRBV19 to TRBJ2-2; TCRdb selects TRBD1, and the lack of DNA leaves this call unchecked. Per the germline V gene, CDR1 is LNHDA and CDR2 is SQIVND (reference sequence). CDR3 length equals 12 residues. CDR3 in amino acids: CASVQGDGELFF.

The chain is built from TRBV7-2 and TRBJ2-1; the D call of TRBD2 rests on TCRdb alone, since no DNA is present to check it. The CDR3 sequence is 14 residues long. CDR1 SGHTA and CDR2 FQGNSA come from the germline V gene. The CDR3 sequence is CASSPGLFTYEQFF.

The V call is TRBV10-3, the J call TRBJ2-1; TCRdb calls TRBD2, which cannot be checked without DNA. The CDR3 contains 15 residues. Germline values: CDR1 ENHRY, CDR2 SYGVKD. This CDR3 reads CAISESGRVSDEQFF.

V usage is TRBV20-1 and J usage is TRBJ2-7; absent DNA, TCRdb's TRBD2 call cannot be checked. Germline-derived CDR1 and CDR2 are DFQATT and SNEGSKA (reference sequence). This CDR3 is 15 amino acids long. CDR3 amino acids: CSARDRSGYSYEQYF.

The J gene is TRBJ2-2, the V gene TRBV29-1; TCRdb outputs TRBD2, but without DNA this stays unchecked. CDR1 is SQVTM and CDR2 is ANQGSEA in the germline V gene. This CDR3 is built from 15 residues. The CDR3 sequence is CSAILAGVHTGELFF.

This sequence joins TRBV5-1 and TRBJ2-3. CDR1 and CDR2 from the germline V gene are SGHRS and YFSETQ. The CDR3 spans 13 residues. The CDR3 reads CVSSDQTVVTQYF. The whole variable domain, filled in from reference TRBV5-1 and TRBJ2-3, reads KAGVTQTPRYLIKTRGQQVTLSCSPISGHRSVSWYQQTPGQGLQFLFEYFSETQRNKGNFPGRFSGRQFSNSRSEMNVSTLELGDSALYLCVSSDQTVVTQYFGPGTRLTVL.

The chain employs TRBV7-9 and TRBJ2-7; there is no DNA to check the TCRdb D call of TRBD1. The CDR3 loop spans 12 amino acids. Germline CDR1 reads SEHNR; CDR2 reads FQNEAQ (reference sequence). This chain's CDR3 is CASSLSGGEQYF.